The clone carrying this T cell receptor (beta chain) was recorded once. In the source study's methods: Quantification of nucleated cells was approximated via reference gene primer amplification. The protocol was immunoSEQ multiplex PCR, while the TCRdb copy is restricted to in-frame clones and leaves out a portion. V, J and clone size reflect that table, while D and trimming were determined from the DNA. The top ten hold roughly a tenth of the sample, which has 300,000 to 350,000 clones, around 90% seen once. This sample is drawn from a study of blood T cell repertoires in COVID-19. Study as a whole: The cDNA or gDNA used as material had been derived from T cells, B-cell-depleted T cells, or PBMCs.

V gave up 4 bases and J gave up 4 bases, with 7 bases separating them. The germline V gene encodes CDR1 KGHDR and CDR2 SFDVKD. The CDR3 extends over 12 amino acids. This TCR was sampled from a young man with COVID-19, enrolled during active disease. Sequenced input: peripheral blood. The rearrangement uses TRBV24-1 and TRBJ2-7, with unresolved D. CDR3 coding DNA: TGTGCCACCAGTGACGAGTTATACGAGCAGTACTTC. It encodes CATSDELYEQYF.